The clone carrying this T cell receptor beta chain has only a few counts. The target antigen is unknown. The data originate from a study of T cells in Graves' hyperthyroidism and ophthalmopathy. Findings of the study overall: Most expanded thyroid clonotypes above 0.001 also appeared in blood.

Patients counted as stable if ophthalmopathy did not develop within 18 months. Diagnosis relied on clinical symptoms, serum thyroxine and TRAb, thyroid ultrasound and orbital computed tomography. CDR3 length: 12 residues. Trimming left V 1 base short and J 6 bases short, with 9 bases between. Per the germline V gene, CDR1 is SQVTM and CDR2 is ANQGSEA. From RNA transcripts, TCR beta CDR3 regions were amplified. HTBI primers were the set used in a first-round RT-PCR of the TCR CDR3. In TCRdb, the multiplex PCR reads were re-called with MiXCR into one record per CDR3 protein. Of some 600,000 distinct CDR3 sequences in the sample, about half were seen once.

This chain joins TRBV29-1 and TRBJ2-5, with D hard to call. This receptor was taken from a woman under 30 with Graves' hyperthyroidism. Sequenced material: peripheral blood or thyroid tissue (not recorded which). CDR3 DNA: TGCAGCGTTGAAGTTGTCGTTAAGACCCAGTACTTC. This translates into CSVEVVVKTQYF.